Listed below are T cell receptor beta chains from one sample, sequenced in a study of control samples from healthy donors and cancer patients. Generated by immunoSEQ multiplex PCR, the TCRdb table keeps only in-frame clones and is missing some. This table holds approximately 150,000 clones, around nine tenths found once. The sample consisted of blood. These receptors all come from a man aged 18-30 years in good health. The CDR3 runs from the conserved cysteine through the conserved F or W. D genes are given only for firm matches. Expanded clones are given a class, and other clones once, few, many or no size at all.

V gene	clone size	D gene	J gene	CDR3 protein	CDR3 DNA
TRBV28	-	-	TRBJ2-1	CASSFSVSSYNEQFF	TGTGCCAGCAGTTTTTCGGTGAGCTCCTACAATGAGCAGTTCTTC
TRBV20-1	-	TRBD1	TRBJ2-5	CSASFDRAETQYF	TGCAGTGCTAGTTTCGACAGGGCGGAGACCCAGTACTTC
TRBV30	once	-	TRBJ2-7	CAWSARLRYSYEQYF	TGTGCCTGGAGTGCCCGGTTACGATACTCCTACGAGCAGTACTTC
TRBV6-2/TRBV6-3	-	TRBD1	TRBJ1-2	CASSWDSYGYTF	TGTGCCAGCAGTTGGGACAGCTATGGCTACACCTTC
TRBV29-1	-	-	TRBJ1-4	CSGQGNRNEKLFF	TGCAGCGGGCAGGGGAACCGAAATGAAAAACTGTTTTTT
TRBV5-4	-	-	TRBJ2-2	CASSLSAVNTGELFF	TGTGCCAGCAGCTTATCGGCAGTCAACACCGGGGAGCTGTTTTTT
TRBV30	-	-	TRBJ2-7	CAWTSSGEQYF	TGTGCCTGGACCTCATCGGGCGAGCAGTACTTC
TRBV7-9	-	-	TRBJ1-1	CASRDWTEAFF	TGTGCCTCCCGAGATTGGACCGAAGCTTTCTTT
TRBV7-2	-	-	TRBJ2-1	CASSHRGGNEQFF	TGTGCCAGCAGCCACCGTGGGGGCAATGAGCAGTTCTTC
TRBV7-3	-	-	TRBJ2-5	CASSPSLRETQYF	TGTGCCAGCAGCCCCTCTTTGCGGGAGACCCAGTACTTC